The 11 T cell receptor beta chains in this list originate from one sample, sequenced in a study of T cell changes during pregnancy in multiple sclerosis. Assay used: immunoSEQ multiplex PCR; TCRdb lists only in-frame clones, some missing. The profile covers 85,000 to 100,000 clones, with 85% to 95% appearing a single time and roughly 2.7% taken by the ten largest. The sample was peripheral blood, taken in the first trimester of pregnancy. The origin of the receptors is a female donor with multiple sclerosis, enrolled in a pregnancy study.

This rearrangement joins TRBV5-4 to TRBJ2-6, with D possibly TRBD1 on 5 matching bases. Germline CDR1 and CDR2: SGHNT and YYREEE (reference sequence). The CDR3 is 16 residues long. The V and J ends lost 0 bases and 0 bases respectively, with 7 bases between them. The CDR3: CASSLGRASGANVLTF. The CDR3 nucleotides read TGTGCCAGCAGCTTGGGCAGGGCCTCTGGGGCCAACGTCCTGACTTTC.

This rearrangement joins TRBV29-1 to TRBJ1-2; 8 positions match TRBD1. The CDR3 length is 12 residues. CDR1 SQVTM and CDR2 ANQGSEA come from the germline V gene. V gave up 6 bases and J gave up 7 bases; unmatched junction bases: 7. The CDR3 here is CSVMTGEGGYTF. As DNA, the CDR3 is TGCAGCGTCATGACAGGGGAGGGTGGCTACACCTTC.

This chain joins TRBV5-1 and TRBJ2-1; unclear D gene. CDR3 length equals 15 residues. Germline CDR1 reads SGHRS; CDR2 reads YFSETQ. Trimming cost V 0 bases and J 0 bases, with 7 bases left between them. As DNA, the CDR3 is TGCGCCAGCAGCTTGGCCAGAAGCTCCTACAATGAGCAGTTCTTC. Protein product: CASSLARSSYNEQFF.

This chain connects TRBV27 to TRBJ2-4, with D perhaps matching TRBD1 (6 bases). V gave up 5 bases and J gave up 4 bases, with 12 bases separating them. Germline assignment: CDR1 MNHEY and CDR2 SMNVEV (reference sequence). CDR3 length: 14 amino acids. CDR3 region: CASSPQGRKNIQYF. CDR3 in DNA: TGTGCCAGCAGTCCACAGGGTAGGAAAAACATTCAGTACTTC.

The chain combines TRBV4-3 with TRBJ2-6; 7 positions agree with TRBD1. Germline CDR1 is LGHNA and CDR2 is YSLEER. Trimming removed 1 base from V and 3 bases from J; junction bases left unmatched: 9. This CDR3 spans 18 amino acids. The CDR3 sequence is CASSQAPLTGYGANVLTF. The CDR3 nucleotides read TGCGCCAGCAGCCAAGCCCCGCTGACAGGGTATGGGGCCAACGTCCTGACTTTC.

This clone was seen once. The gene calls are TRBV2 and TRBJ2-1; a weak D match, TRBD2 (6 bases). The germline V gene has CDR1 SNHLY and CDR2 FYNNEI. The CDR3 is made up of 15 amino acids. The germline V and J ends were trimmed by 6 bases and 4 bases, with 16 bases remaining between them. Written as DNA, the CDR3 is TGTGCCAGCAGGGAACGGGACTCACCGTACAATGAGCAGTTCTTC. This gives the protein CASRERDSPYNEQFF. The full variable domain, in which reference TRBV2 and TRBJ2-1 provide the parts outside the CDR3, is EPEVTQTPSHQVTQMGQEVILRCVPISNHLYFYWYRQILGQKVEFLVSFYNNEISEKSEIFDDQFSVERPDGSNFTLKIRSTKLEDSAMYFCASRERDSPYNEQFFGPGTRLTVL.

This sequence joins TRBV5-4 and TRBJ2-1, with no clear D. Trimming stripped 1 base from V and 0 bases from J, with 2 bases between. Germline CDR1 SGHNT, CDR2 YYREEE (reference sequence). The CDR3 consists of 13 residues. CDR3 DNA sequence: TGTGCCAGCAGCTTGTACTCCTACAATGAGCAGTTCTTC. Protein product: CASSLYSYNEQFF.

The chain uses TRBV19 and TRBJ2-6; D unresolved. The CDR3 is 15 amino acids. Deletions cut 2 bases from V and 1 base from J, with 6 bases between. Germline values: CDR1 LNHDA, CDR2 SQIVND (reference sequence). The CDR3 sequence is CASSIMSSGANVLTF. The CDR3 DNA reads TGTGCCAGTAGTATAATGAGTTCTGGGGCCAACGTCCTGACTTTC.

This chain links TRBV19 with TRBJ2-1; 7 bases fit TRBD1. This CDR3 comprises 17 residues. Germline CDR1 LNHDA, CDR2 SQIVND (reference sequence). With 5 bases clipped from V and 4 bases from J, the junction kept 14 bases outside the gene matches. The CDR3 nucleotides are TGTGCCAGTAGTCGACGTGGATTCGGGACAGTATACAATGAGCAGTTCTTC. It codes for CASSRRGFGTVYNEQFF.

Here the CDR3 reads CASLSYNYGYTF. In DNA, the CDR3 is TGTGCCAGCTTAAGCTATAACTATGGCTACACCTTC. V is TRBV6-6 and J is TRBJ1-2; no clear D gene. Trimming took 8 bases from V and 1 from J, leaving 8 bases between them. This CDR3 spans 12 amino acids. Germline V gene data show CDR1 as MNHNY and CDR2 as SVGAGI (reference sequence).

This chain uses TRBV5-1 with TRBJ2-1; 9 bases are a match to TRBD2. V lost 2 bases, J lost 5 bases, and 5 bases stayed unmatched. Germline values: CDR1 SGHRS, CDR2 YFSETQ. This CDR3 contains 15 residues. This CDR3 is CASSFGGRADNEQFF. The CDR3 DNA sequence: TGCGCCAGCAGCTTTGGCGGGAGGGCGGACAATGAGCAGTTCTTC.